These T cell receptor beta chains were read from a single sample in a study of blood T cell repertoires in COVID-19. The repertoire was sequenced with immunoSEQ multiplex PCR; TCRdb's copy has only in-frame clones and lacks some. The table lists over 350,000 clones, 88% of them singletons. The specimen was PBMCs or T cells enriched from blood (not recorded which). These receptors were collected from a woman aged 18-29 years who had recovered from COVID-19. Both conserved end residues are part of each CDR3. The D gene is left open where the match is weak. Not every row has a clone size; where given, it reads once, few, many or a size class.

CASSLVSGQGNEQYF TGTGCCAGCAGCTTAGTGTCGGGACAGGGGAACGAGCAGTACTTC TRBJ2-7 . TRBV7-2 TRBD1
CASSQDLLGGGANRKTDTQYF TGCGCCAGCAGCCAAGATTTATTGGGCGGGGGGGCGAATAGGAAGACAGATACGCAGTATTTT TRBJ2-3 . TRBV4-3 TRBD2
CASGGQGAANEKLFF TGTGCCAGCGGGGGACAGGGGGCGGCTAATGAAAAACTGTTTTTT TRBJ1-4 . TRBV9 TRBD1
CASSQNTRTEAFF TGCGCCAGCAGCCAAAATACGCGCACTGAAGCTTTCTTT TRBJ1-1 . TRBV4-1 .
CASSYQRQGRGEQFF TGTGCCAGCAGTTACCAGCGACAGGGGAGAGGTGAGCAGTTCTTC TRBJ2-1 . TRBV6-2/TRBV6-3 TRBD1
CASSAQTFGQGYTF TGTGCCAGCAGTGCACAGACCTTTGGCCAGGGCTACACCTTC TRBJ1-2 . TRBV2 .
CASSTLGGNTEAFF TGTGCCAGCAGCACCCTTGGAGGGAACACTGAAGCTTTCTTT TRBJ1-1 few TRBV4-2 .
CASSQANRAYEQYF TGTGCCAGCAGCCAAGCCAACAGAGCCTACGAGCAGTACTTC TRBJ2-7 once TRBV3-1/TRBV3-2 .
CASSYLEEEQYF TGTGCCAGCAGTTACCTCGAGGAGGAGCAGTACTTC TRBJ2-7 once TRBV11-2 .
CASSAGDRQYGYTF TGCGCCAGCAGCGCCGGGGACAGACAGTATGGCTACACCTTC TRBJ1-2 . TRBV5-1 TRBD1
CASSLDREYTQYF TGTGCCAGCAGCTTGGACAGGGAGTATACGCAGTATTTT TRBJ2-3 . TRBV5-4 .
CASGSGQAGNYGYTF TGTGCTAGTGGCTCGGGACAGGCGGGTAACTATGGCTACACCTTC TRBJ1-2 . TRBV12-5 TRBD1
CASSEVGDGGYTF TGCGCCAGCAGTGAAGTGGGAGACGGTGGCTACACCTTC TRBJ1-2 . TRBV10-2 .
CASSPSDGVTGELFF TGTGCCAGCAGCCCATCGGACGGGGTTACCGGGGAGCTGTTTTTT TRBJ2-2 . TRBV7-9 .
CASSRGQGTYEQYF TGTGCCAGCAGTCGGGGACAGGGGACCTACGAGCAGTACTTC TRBJ2-7 . TRBV27 TRBD1
CASSEGQGAYEQYF TGCGCCAGCAGTGAAGGACAGGGGGCATACGAGCAGTACTTC TRBJ2-7 . TRBV10-1 TRBD1
CSVERTGGWTEAFF TGCAGCGTTGAACGAACAGGGGGCTGGACTGAAGCTTTCTTT TRBJ1-1 . TRBV29-1 TRBD1
CASSYVGQVEGYTF TGTGCCAGCAGTTACGTGGGACAGGTGGAAGGCTACACCTTC TRBJ1-2 . TRBV6-6 TRBD1
CAWSRRAGETQYF TGTGCCTGGAGTCGGAGGGCGGGAGAGACCCAGTACTTC TRBJ2-5 . TRBV30 .
CASSFGQASTDTQYF TGTGCCAGCAGCTTTGGCCAGGCGTCCACAGATACGCAGTATTTT TRBJ2-3 . TRBV5-6 .
CASSPSHGGLNGNTIYF TGTGCCAGCAGTCCGTCTCACGGGGGGCTAAATGGAAACACCATATATTTT TRBJ1-3 . TRBV27 .
CASSLVGEHTDTQYF TGTGCCAGCAGCTTGGTCGGGGAACACACAGATACGCAGTATTTT TRBJ2-3 . TRBV5-6 .
CASSRGLDYEQYF TGTGCCAGCAGCCGGGGACTAGACTACGAGCAGTACTTC TRBJ2-7 . TRBV3-1/TRBV3-2 TRBD2
CASSQDFQGLDSPLHF TGTGCCAGCAGCCAAGACTTCCAGGGGCTCGATTCACCCCTCCACTTT TRBJ1-6 . TRBV4-2 .
CATRTSLGTDTQYF TGTGCCACACGGACTAGTTTGGGCACAGATACGCAGTATTTT TRBJ2-3 . TRBV10-3 TRBD2
CASSLDRETEAFF TGCGCCAGCAGCTTGGACAGGGAGACTGAAGCTTTCTTT TRBJ1-1 . TRBV5-1 .